This T cell receptor (beta chain) was profiled in a study of human CD8 memory T cell subsets. It was negative magnetic separation that enriched the total CD8+ T cells. General study findings and limits: Among the subsets, Chao1 estimates suggested that stem-like memory T cells were more diverse than precursor exhausted T cells. Few clonotypes were shared between stem-like memory and precursor exhausted T cells.

CDR3 length: 14 residues. CDR1 GTSNPN and CDR2 SVGIG come from the germline V gene (reference sequence). Generation of TCR beta libraries used UMI-labeled 5' RACE. Original analysis: Functional CDR3 beta clonotypes numbered roughly 2,800 to 20,000 per TCR beta library. TCRdb processed the 5' RACE reads again and assigns one entry to each CDR3 protein, with no DNA. The V and J calls, along with clone size, are taken from TCRdb and not from the paper's own processing. This sample's table has about 10,000 distinct CDR3 sequences. With respect to this clonotype: Its antigen is unidentified.

This sequence was found in a human donor in good health. Sequenced input: CD8+ T cells from PBMCs. The J gene is TRBJ2-3, the V gene TRBV30; the D call from TCRdb, TRBD1, cannot be confirmed without DNA. The CDR3 region is CAWSVGQGTDTQYF.